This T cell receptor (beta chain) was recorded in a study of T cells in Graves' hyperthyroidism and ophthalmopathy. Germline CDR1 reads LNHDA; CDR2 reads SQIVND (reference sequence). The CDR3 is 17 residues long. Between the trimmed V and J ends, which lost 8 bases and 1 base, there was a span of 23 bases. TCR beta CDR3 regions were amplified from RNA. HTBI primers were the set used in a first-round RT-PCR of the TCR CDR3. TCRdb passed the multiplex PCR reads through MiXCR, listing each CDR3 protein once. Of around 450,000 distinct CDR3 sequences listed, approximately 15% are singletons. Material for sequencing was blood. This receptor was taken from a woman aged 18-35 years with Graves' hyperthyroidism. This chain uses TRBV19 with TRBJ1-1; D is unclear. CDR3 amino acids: CASVGLSGGIGNTEAFF. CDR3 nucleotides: TGTGCCAGTGTAGGTTTATCGGGAGGAATAGGGAACACTGAAGCTTTCTTT. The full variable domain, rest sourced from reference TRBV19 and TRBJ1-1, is DGGITQSPKYLFRKEGQNVTLSCEQNLNHDAMYWYRQDPGQGLRLIYYSQIVNDFQKGDIAEGYSVSREKKESFPLTVTSAQKNPTAFYLCASVGLSGGIGNTEAFFGQGTRLTVV.